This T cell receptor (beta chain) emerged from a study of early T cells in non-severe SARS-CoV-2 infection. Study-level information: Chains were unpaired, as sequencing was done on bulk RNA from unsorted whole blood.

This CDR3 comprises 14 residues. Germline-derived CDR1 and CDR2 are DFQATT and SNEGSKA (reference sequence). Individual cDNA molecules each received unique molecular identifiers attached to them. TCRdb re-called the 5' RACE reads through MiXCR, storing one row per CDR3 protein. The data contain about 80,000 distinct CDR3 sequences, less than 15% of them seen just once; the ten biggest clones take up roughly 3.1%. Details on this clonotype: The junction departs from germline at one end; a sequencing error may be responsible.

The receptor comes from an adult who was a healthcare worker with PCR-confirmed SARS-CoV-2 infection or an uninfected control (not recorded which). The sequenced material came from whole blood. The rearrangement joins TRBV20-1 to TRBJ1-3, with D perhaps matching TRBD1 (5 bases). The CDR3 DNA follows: TGCACGAAAGTCAGGGCGAACTCTGAAAACACCATATATTTT. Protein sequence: CTKVRANSENTIYF.